These T cell receptor beta chains were read from a single sample in a study of beta chain features in type 1 diabetes. The data were produced by immunoSEQ multiplex PCR, yet TCRdb's version contains in-frame clones alone and is incomplete. The sample yields 400,000 to 550,000 clones, 10% to 12% seen once. Sequences were obtained from naive CD4+ T cells from blood. All receptors derive from a woman aged 18-35 years in good health. Each CDR3 is given with its conserved first and last residue. The D gene is left open where the match is weak. Size is omitted from some rows. Given values are once, few, many or a class for expanded clones.

length	D	size	V	J	CDR3	DNA
13	TRBD2	NA	TRBV2	TRBJ2-1	CASRGLADNEQFF	TGTGCCAGCAGGGGACTAGCGGACAATGAGCAGTTCTTC
13	TRBD1	few	TRBV5-1	TRBJ2-1	CASSLGTVNEQFF	TGCGCCAGCAGCTTAGGGACAGTCAATGAGCAGTTCTTC
12	NA	NA	TRBV7-3	TRBJ2-3	CASSLTGDTQYF	TGTGCCAGCAGCTTAACTGGGGATACGCAGTATTTT
14	NA	few	TRBV7-2	TRBJ2-3	CASSLRASTDTQYF	TGTGCCAGCAGCTTGAGGGCTAGCACAGATACGCAGTATTTT
14	NA	NA	TRBV5-1	TRBJ2-5	CASSLGTVQETQYF	TGCGCCAGCAGCTTGGGGACAGTTCAAGAGACCCAGTACTTC
16	TRBD2	NA	TRBV29-1	TRBJ2-3	CSVDGTSEGSTDTQYF	TGCAGCGTTGACGGGACTAGTGAAGGCAGCACAGATACGCAGTATTTT
14	NA	NA	TRBV29-1	TRBJ2-7	CSVESSGTSYEQYF	TGCAGCGTTGAAAGTTCTGGCACTTCCTACGAGCAGTACTTC
12	NA	NA	TRBV29-1	TRBJ2-5	CSVERGAETQYF	TGCAGCGTTGAGAGGGGCGCCGAGACCCAGTACTTC
13	TRBD1	NA	TRBV12-5	TRBJ2-1	CASGPGQDNEQFF	TGTGCTAGTGGTCCGGGACAGGACAATGAGCAGTTCTTC
14	NA	many	TRBV4-3	TRBJ2-3	CASSQDGRADTQYF	TGCGCCAGCAGCCAAGATGGTCGGGCAGATACGCAGTATTTT
12	NA	few	TRBV7-2	TRBJ2-3	CASSSRLDTQYF	TGTGCCAGCAGCTCCCGTTTGGATACGCAGTATTTT
15	NA	NA	TRBV7-9	TRBJ1-2	CASTPKSGTNYGYTF	TGTGCCAGCACCCCTAAAAGCGGCACTAACTATGGCTACACCTTC
15	TRBD2	NA	TRBV28	TRBJ2-7	CASSLPAGGPGEQYF	TGTGCCAGCAGTTTACCGGCGGGAGGGCCGGGAGAGCAGTACTTC
16	TRBD2	few	TRBV27	TRBJ2-5	CASSSLREERQETQYF	TGTGCCAGCAGCTCCTTGCGGGAGGAGCGACAAGAGACCCAGTACTTC
12	NA	NA	TRBV7-9	TRBJ2-5	CASGAVQETQYF	TGTGCCAGCGGGGCAGTACAAGAGACCCAGTACTTC
16	TRBD2	few	TRBV2	TRBJ2-3	CASSESVAGVGNTQYF	TGTGCCAGCAGTGAATCCGTCGCGGGAGTGGGAAATACGCAGTATTTT